A selection of T cell receptor beta chains follows, all from one sample in a study of a mutant IDH1 vaccine in newly diagnosed glioma. Libraries were prepared by immunoSEQ multiplex PCR; TCRdb keeps only in-frame clonotypes and omits some of them. The sample has about 41,000 clones, over 70% seen once. These TCRs' antigens remain unknown. The sequencing used PBMCs, collected from a glioma patient whose treatment included an IDH1 peptide vaccine. These receptors were collected from a woman between 35 and 50 years old with glioma. Some clones in this sample may be carry-over from other donors' samples. The CDR3 runs from the conserved cysteine through the conserved F or W. D genes are given only for firm matches. Where a row states a size, it is once, few, many or the class of an expanded clone; other rows omit it.

>TRBV9|NA|TRBJ1-3|NA
TGTGCCAGCAGCCCGGGGCTCTCTGGAAACACCATATATTTT
CASSPGLSGNTIYF
>TRBV14|TRBD1|TRBJ1-5|few
TGTGCCAGCAGCTGCCTGGAGGGACAGGATTACTATAGCAATCAGCCCCAGCATTTT
CASSCLEGQDYYSNQPQHF
>TRBV18|NA|TRBJ1-5|few
TGTGCCAGCTCCCGTGACAGAAGCAATCAGCCCCAGCATTTT
CASSRDRSNQPQHF
>TRBV19|TRBD1|TRBJ1-2|NA
TGTGCCAGTAGTATTCGCCTGGACAGGGACTACACCTTC
CASSIRLDRDYTF
>TRBV4-3|NA|TRBJ1-4|NA
TGCGCCAGCAGCCAAGAAGGAGGGGATAATGAAAAACTGTTTTTT
CASSQEGGDNEKLFF
>TRBV6-4|NA|TRBJ2-2|NA
TGTGCCAGCAAGGGCGGCCCGAACACCGGGGAGCTGTTTTTT
CASKGGPNTGELFF
>TRBV5-3|NA|TRBJ1-5|once
TGTGCCAGAAGCTTGGTCGGTCCTCCGGATCAGCCCCAGCATTTT
CARSLVGPPDQPQHF
>TRBV6-7|NA|TRBJ2-1|NA
TGTGCCAGCAGCCTTTATAACCACCTCGTCAATGAGCAGTTCTTC
CASSLYNHLVNEQFF
>TRBV9|NA|TRBJ1-5|NA
TGTGCCAGCAGCGTAGATGGGGCAAGCCATCAGCCCCAGCATTTT
CASSVDGASHQPQHF
>TRBV15|TRBD1|TRBJ2-2|NA
TGTGCCACCAGCAGAGTGGCAGGGGGCACCGGGGAGCTGTTTTTT
CATSRVAGGTGELFF
>TRBV5-4|TRBD2|TRBJ2-3|NA
TGTGCCAGCAGCTCCAAGGTGGGGGGGAGCACAGATACGCAGTATTTT
CASSSKVGGSTDTQYF
>TRBV7-3|NA|TRBJ2-1|NA
TGTGCCAGCAGCGCGGTCGTAGATTCCTACAATGAGCAGTTCTTC
CASSAVVDSYNEQFF
>TRBV4-3|NA|TRBJ2-7|NA
TGCGCCAGCAGCCAATTCAGGGGTCTCGAGCAGTACTTC
CASSQFRGLEQYF
>TRBV13|NA|TRBJ1-1|NA
TGTGCCAGCAGCTTAGGCAGGGCAGCCTCAGAAGCTTTCTTT
CASSLGRAASEAFF
>TRBV4-3|NA|TRBJ2-3|NA
TGCGCCAGCAGCCAAGATCGGAGCACAGATACGCAGTATTTT
CASSQDRSTDTQYF
>TRBV29-1|NA|TRBJ2-7|NA
TGCAGCGTTGTATACGGGGGCTACGAGCAGTACTTC
CSVVYGGYEQYF
>TRBV15|NA|TRBJ2-3|few
TGTGCCACCAGCAGACCTCCGGCGGGCACAGATACGCAGTATTTT
CATSRPPAGTDTQYF
>TRBV2|TRBD1|TRBJ1-5|NA
TGTGCCAGCAGTGATGGTGCAGGGGGCGGTCAGCCCCAGCATTTT
CASSDGAGGGQPQHF
>TRBV7-2|TRBD1|TRBJ2-7|NA
TGTGCCAGCAGCCGACAGGGTTACGAGCAGTACTTC
CASSRQGYEQYF
>TRBV6-5|NA|TRBJ2-1|NA
TGTGCCAGCGGGGACCGCGGTGAGCAGTTCTTC
CASGDRGEQFF
>TRBV5-1|TRBD1|TRBJ1-2|once
TGCGCCAGCAGCTTGGGCAGGGGGGGAAGTAACTATGGCTACACCTTC
CASSLGRGGSNYGYTF
>TRBV7-9|NA|TRBJ1-4|NA
TGTGCCAGCAGCTCGGCGGGACCGAGGAGGAAACTGTTTTTT
CASSSAGPRRKLFF
>TRBV10-3|TRBD1|TRBJ2-6|NA
TGTGCCTCCCGGGACAGCGAATCTGGGGCCAACGTCCTGACTTTC
CASRDSESGANVLTF
>TRBV23-1|NA|TRBJ1-6|NA
TGCGCCAGCAGTCAGCACAGGGCAGATTCACCCCTCCACTTT
CASSQHRADSPLHF
>TRBV9|TRBD1|TRBJ2-7|NA
TGTGCCAGCAGCGAGACAGGGACCTCCTACGAGCAGTACTTC
CASSETGTSYEQYF
>TRBV9|NA|TRBJ2-7|NA
TGTGCCAGCAGCCCCCGGGGACGTTACGAGCAGTACTTC
CASSPRGRYEQYF
>TRBV5-8|NA|TRBJ2-7|NA
TGTGCCAGCAGCTTGATTAATCCCCTTTACGAGCAGTACTTC
CASSLINPLYEQYF
>TRBV28|NA|TRBJ1-1|NA
TGTGCCAGCAGTTTGTCCCCTCCAAGGACTGAAGCTTTCTTT
CASSLSPPRTEAFF
>TRBV9|TRBD2|TRBJ2-5|few
TGTGCCGGCCGGTGGTGTAGCGGGGCACAAGAGACCCAGTACTTC
CAGRWCSGAQETQYF
>TRBV7-2|NA|TRBJ2-4|few
TGTGCCAGCAGCTTACCCTCCCCGGTCCGGGGGGCCCACTCTCAGTACTTC
CASSLPSPVRGAHSQYF
>TRBV7-9|TRBD1|TRBJ1-5|NA
TGTGCCAGCAGCTTTGGACAGGGGAATCAGCCCCAGCATTTT
CASSFGQGNQPQHF
>TRBV28|NA|TRBJ2-7|NA
TGTGCCAGCTCGATTATGGGGGGGCAGGGCGAGCAGTACTTC
CASSIMGGQGEQYF
>TRBV4-3|NA|TRBJ1-4|NA
TGCGCCAGCAGCCCCGTTATTAGGGGCACTAATGAAAAACTGTTTTTT
CASSPVIRGTNEKLFF
>TRBV20-1|NA|TRBJ2-7|NA
TGCAGTGGGGCCCTCACCTACGAGCAGTACTTC
CSGALTYEQYF
>TRBV14|NA|TRBJ1-5|NA
TGTGCCAGCAGCCACGACCCGTGGACCACCAATCAGCCCCAGCATTTT
CASSHDPWTTNQPQHF
>TRBV6-5|NA|TRBJ1-5|NA
TGTGCCAGCAGTTACGGGAAGGGGAATCAGCCCCAGCATTTT
CASSYGKGNQPQHF
>TRBV28|TRBD1|TRBJ1-2|NA
TGTGCCAGCAGCGGACAGGGAAGAATTAATATTGAAGGCTACACCTTC
CASSGQGRINIEGYTF
>TRBV4-2|NA|TRBJ1-5|once
TGTGCCAGCAGCCAAAATGCAAGACCAGGGTATCAGCCCCAGCATTTT
CASSQNARPGYQPQHF
>TRBV30|NA|TRBJ1-1|NA
TGTGCCTGGAGCTTGGGGGACTCTGAAGCTTTCTTT
CAWSLGDSEAFF
>TRBV4-3|NA|TRBJ1-4|NA
TGCGCCAGCAGCCAAGATTTGGGGCCTGGAGCAACTAATGAAAAACTGTTTTTT
CASSQDLGPGATNEKLFF
>TRBV5-1|NA|TRBJ2-1|NA
TGCGCCAGCCGCGGGCTAGCCTCCTACAATGAGCAGTTCTTC
CASRGLASYNEQFF
>TRBV7-2|TRBD1|TRBJ2-3|NA
TGTGCCAGCAGCTACAGGGGTCGCGAGGACACAGATACGCAGTATTTT
CASSYRGREDTDTQYF
>TRBV11-3|NA|TRBJ2-7|NA
TGTGCCAGCATATCCCATTTCCGGGACGGAGCCTACGAGCAGTACTTC
CASISHFRDGAYEQYF
>TRBV5-1|NA|TRBJ2-1|NA
TGCGCCAGCAGCCCAACAGGGACGAATGAGCAGTTCTTC
CASSPTGTNEQFF
>TRBV4-2|NA|TRBJ2-7|NA
TGTGCCAGCAGCCAAGGCCGGCGGGAGCAGTACTTC
CASSQGRREQYF
>TRBV7-9|TRBD1|TRBJ2-7|once
TGTGCCAGCAGCTCGACAGGGGGCCTTTACGAGCAGTACTTC
CASSSTGGLYEQYF
>TRBV28|TRBD1|TRBJ1-2|NA
TGTGCCAGCAGGCCTACAGGGGGAGGACTCTATGGCTACACCTTC
CASRPTGGGLYGYTF
>TRBV5-1|NA|TRBJ2-1|once
TGCGCCAGCAGCCTCGGGTCTTATAGGGTATACAATGAGCAGTTCTTC
CASSLGSYRVYNEQFF
>TRBV15|NA|TRBJ2-7|NA
TGTGCCACCAGACAGGTAGACTCCTACGAGCAGTACTTC
CATRQVDSYEQYF
>TRBV7-9|NA|TRBJ1-5|NA
TGTGCCAGCAGCCCCCGGGGAGGCCCCCAGCATTTT
CASSPRGGPQHF
>TRBV15|TRBD2|TRBJ2-7|NA
TGTGCCACCAGCAGCGGGACTAGCGGGGGGCCGGGGTACGAGCAGTACTTC
CATSSGTSGGPGYEQYF
>TRBV29-1|NA|TRBJ2-2|NA
TGCAGCGTGGGACCGCGGAACACCGGGGAGCTGTTTTTT
CSVGPRNTGELFF
>TRBV7-9|NA|TRBJ2-1|NA
TGTGCCAGCAGCTTAAGGACAGCGTGGGATGAGCAGTTCTTC
CASSLRTAWDEQFF
>TRBV7-2|NA|TRBJ2-7|NA
TGTGCCAGCAGCCTAGGGGGTTTTGGGTCATACGAGCAGTACTTC
CASSLGGFGSYEQYF
>TRBV1|NA|TRBJ2-1|once
TGCACCAGCAGCGTCTTGGGGGGCAATGAGCAGTTCTTC
CTSSVLGGNEQFF